Listed here are 6 T cell receptor beta chains from one sample, sequenced in a study of regulatory T cells in long-lasting Graves disease. CDR3-region Arm-PCR and iRepertoire HTBI primers produced the TCR beta libraries. TCRdb ran MiXCR on the multiplex PCR reads and lists one entry per CDR3 protein. The data show about 200,000 distinct CDR3 sequences, roughly a fifth seen once. The time point: newly diagnosed GD, antithyroid drugs for less than 3 months. Making the TCR library involved RNA that had been extracted from PBMCs. The sample also formed part of further work on T cells in Graves' hyperthyroidism and ophthalmopathy.

The sequenced sample was peripheral blood mononuclear cells (PBMCs), obtained at new diagnosis, from a patient treated with antithyroid drugs. These receptor sequences come from a woman in her twenties or thirties with Graves disease.

The chain has TRBV7-9 and TRBJ1-6, with TRBD1 matching 8 bases. V was pared by 5 bases and J by 10 bases, with 10 bases of the junction left unmatched. Germline CDR1 SEHNR, CDR2 FQNEAQ (reference sequence). The CDR3 has 15 amino acids. DNA of the CDR3: TGTGCCAGCAGCAGTTGGACAGGGAAGAAGTCACCCCTCCACTTT. Translating gives CASSSWTGKKSPLHF. Filled out from reference TRBV7-9 and TRBJ1-6, the complete variable domain reads DTGVSQNPRHKITKRGQNVTFRCDPISEHNRLYWYRQTLGQGPEFLTYFQNEAQLEKSRLLSDRFSAERPKGSFSTLEIQRTEQGDSAMYLCASSSWTGKKSPLHFGNGTRLTVT.

Many counts were recorded for this clonotype. The rearrangement uses TRBV7-9 and TRBJ2-3; 8 bases are shared with TRBD2. The tail of the sequence fits TRBJ2-5 better, so the J call may be wrong. This CDR3 comprises 16 residues. From germline, CDR1 is SEHNR and CDR2 FQNEAQ (reference sequence). DNA of the CDR3: TGTGCCAGCAGCCGACGAAGCGGGAGCCGTGGGGAGACCCAGTACTTC. Protein sequence: CASSRRSGSRGETQYF.

This clonotype has a single count. The genes are TRBV28 and TRBJ2-7, with 10 nucleotides matching TRBD2. In germline, CDR1 is MDHEN, CDR2 SYDVKM. The CDR3 consists of 16 residues. V lost 4 bases to trimming and J lost 3 bases; unmatched junction nucleotides: 9. The CDR3 loop is CASSSRIAGGVYEQYF. As DNA, the CDR3 is TGTGCCAGCAGTTCCCGTATAGCGGGAGGTGTCTACGAGCAGTACTTC. The full variable domain, with the rest looked up from reference TRBV28 and TRBJ2-7, is DVKVTQSSRYLVKRTGEKVFLECVQDMDHENMFWYRQDPGLGLRLIYFSYDVKMKEKGDIPEGYSVSREKKERFSLILESASTNQTSMYLCASSSRIAGGVYEQYFGPGTRLTVT.

This clonotype was detected many times. The chain uses TRBV28 and TRBJ1-5, with D unclear. Germline-derived CDR1 and CDR2 are MDHEN and SYDVKM. There are 12 residues in the CDR3. V dropped 3 bases and J dropped 7 bases, with 7 bases sitting between them. The CDR3 protein is CASSLRVQPQHF. CDR3 DNA sequence: TGTGCCAGCAGTTTGCGGGTCCAGCCCCAGCATTTT.

This clonotype was recorded at least ten times. The V gene is TRBV30, the J gene TRBJ1-5; no reliable D call. Germline V gives CDR1 GTSNPN, CDR2 SVGIG (reference sequence). V gave up 2 bases and J gave up 7 bases, with 12 bases separating them. This CDR3 comprises 13 residues. CDR3 nucleotides: TGTGCCTGGAGTAAAGGGATAGGGCAGCCCCAGCATTTT. As protein: CAWSKGIGQPQHF.

Many counts were recorded for this clonotype. This chain uses TRBV6-1 with TRBJ1-1, with 8 bases fitting TRBD1. The V segment lost 7 bases and the J segment 5 bases; nucleotides outside the gene matches: 6. This CDR3 has 13 residues. In germline, CDR1 is MNHNS, CDR2 SASEGT. The CDR3 region is CASTETGGTEAFF. In DNA, the CDR3 is TGTGCCAGCACCGAAACAGGGGGAACTGAAGCTTTCTTT.